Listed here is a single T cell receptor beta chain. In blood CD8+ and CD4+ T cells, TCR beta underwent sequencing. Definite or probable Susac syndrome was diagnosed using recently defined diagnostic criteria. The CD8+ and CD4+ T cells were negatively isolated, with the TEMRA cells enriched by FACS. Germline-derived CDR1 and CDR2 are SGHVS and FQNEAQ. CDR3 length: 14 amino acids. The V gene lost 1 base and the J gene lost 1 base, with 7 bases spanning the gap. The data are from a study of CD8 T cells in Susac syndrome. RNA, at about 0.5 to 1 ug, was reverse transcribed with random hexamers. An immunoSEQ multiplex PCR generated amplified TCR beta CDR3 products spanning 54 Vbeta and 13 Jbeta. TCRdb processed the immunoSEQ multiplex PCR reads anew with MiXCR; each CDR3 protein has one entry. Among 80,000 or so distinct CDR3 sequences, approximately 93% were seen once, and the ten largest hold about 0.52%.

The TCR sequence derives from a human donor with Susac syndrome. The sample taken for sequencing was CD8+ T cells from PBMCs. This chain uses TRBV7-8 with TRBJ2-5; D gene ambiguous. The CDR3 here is CASSLVTLQETQYF. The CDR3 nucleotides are TGTGCCAGCAGCTTAGTGACTCTCCAAGAGACCCAGTACTTC.